These T cell receptor beta chains were read from a single sample in a study of cytomegalovirus exposure and HLA in healthy donors. The repertoire was sequenced with immunoSEQ multiplex PCR; TCRdb's copy has only in-frame clones and lacks some. The data show 150,000 to 200,000 clones, approximately 80% seen once. The sample taken for sequencing was PBMCs. The receptors stem from a woman under 30 in good health and CMV-seronegative. Each CDR3 is given with its conserved first and last residue. A D gene is named only where the DNA matches it firmly. Clone size is stated in some rows and not others, as once, few, many or a class when expanded.

j_gene: TRBJ2-3
d_gene: .
v_gene: TRBV7-2
len: 15
abundance: .
CDR3nt: TGTGCCAGCAGTACCGGGAACCCTAGCACAGATACGCAGTATTTT
CDR3aa: CASSTGNPSTDTQYF

j_gene: TRBJ2-7
d_gene: TRBD2
v_gene: TRBV28
len: 15
abundance: .
CDR3nt: TGTGCCAGCAGTTACGAGCGGGAGGTTACGTACGAGCAGTACTTC
CDR3aa: CASSYEREVTYEQYF

j_gene: TRBJ2-5
d_gene: .
v_gene: TRBV4-2
len: 14
abundance: few
CDR3nt: TGTGCCAGCAGCCAAGATCCCCGGCAAGAGACCCAGTACTTC
CDR3aa: CASSQDPRQETQYF

j_gene: TRBJ1-1
d_gene: TRBD1
v_gene: TRBV30
len: 14
abundance: .
CDR3nt: TGTGCCTGGAGTGGGCGGACAGGGGACACTGAAGCTTTCTTT
CDR3aa: CAWSGRTGDTEAFF

j_gene: TRBJ1-4
d_gene: .
v_gene: TRBV13
len: 12
abundance: .
CDR3nt: TGTGCCAGCAGCTTACCGTATGAAAAACTGTTTTTT
CDR3aa: CASSLPYEKLFF

j_gene: TRBJ2-7
d_gene: .
v_gene: TRBV6-5
len: 14
abundance: few
CDR3nt: TGTGCCAGCAGTTACTCGCGGGATTTATACGAGCAGTACTTC
CDR3aa: CASSYSRDLYEQYF

j_gene: TRBJ2-3
d_gene: TRBD2
v_gene: TRBV6-1
len: 15
abundance: .
CDR3nt: TGTGCCAGCATTGAGCGCGGGAGGGCCGCAGATACGCAGTATTTT
CDR3aa: CASIERGRAADTQYF

j_gene: TRBJ1-2
d_gene: .
v_gene: TRBV4-3
len: 14
abundance: .
CDR3nt: TGCGCCAGCAGCCAAGATACAGACCACTATGGCTACACCTTC
CDR3aa: CASSQDTDHYGYTF

j_gene: TRBJ2-1
d_gene: TRBD2
v_gene: TRBV6-4
len: 16
abundance: .
CDR3nt: TGTGCCAGCAGTGACTCCTTTTGGGGGGGATACAATGAGCAGTTCTTC
CDR3aa: CASSDSFWGGYNEQFF

j_gene: TRBJ2-2
d_gene: TRBD1
v_gene: TRBV7-2
len: 13
abundance: .
CDR3nt: TGTGCCGTCGGGACAGGGGGCACCGGGGAGCTGTTTTTT
CDR3aa: CAVGTGGTGELFF

j_gene: TRBJ1-1
d_gene: TRBD1
v_gene: TRBV5-6
len: 14
abundance: .
CDR3nt: TGTGCCAGCACCGCCACACAGGGGGTCCCTGAAGCTTTCTTT
CDR3aa: CASTATQGVPEAFF

j_gene: TRBJ2-7
d_gene: TRBD1
v_gene: TRBV27
len: 17
abundance: .
CDR3nt: TGTGCCAGCAGTCCACGACAACCGGGACAGTCTTATTTTGAGCAGTACTTC
CDR3aa: CASSPRQPGQSYFEQYF

j_gene: TRBJ2-2
d_gene: .
v_gene: TRBV6-6
len: 15
abundance: .
CDR3nt: TGTGTCAGCAGTTTTGGGGGACAGAACACCGGGGAGCTGTTTTTT
CDR3aa: CVSSFGGQNTGELFF

j_gene: TRBJ2-6
d_gene: TRBD2
v_gene: TRBV28
len: 18
abundance: .
CDR3nt: TGTGCCAGCAGTTCCCTCATCGGGGGGTGGGCTGGGGCCAACGTCCTGACTTTC
CDR3aa: CASSSLIGGWAGANVLTF

j_gene: TRBJ2-3
d_gene: .
v_gene: TRBV19
len: 16
abundance: few
CDR3nt: TGTGCCAGTAGTATCCAAACAGGGTCAATGCCAGATACGCAGTATTTT
CDR3aa: CASSIQTGSMPDTQYF

j_gene: TRBJ2-7
d_gene: .
v_gene: TRBV11-3
len: 14
abundance: .
CDR3nt: TGTGCCAGCAGCCCCCGGGACTTATCCTACGAGCAGTACTTC
CDR3aa: CASSPRDLSYEQYF

j_gene: TRBJ2-7
d_gene: TRBD1
v_gene: TRBV15
len: 13
abundance: .
CDR3nt: TGTGCCACCAGCAGGGACAGGGGCTACGAGCAGTACTTC
CDR3aa: CATSRDRGYEQYF

j_gene: TRBJ2-7
d_gene: .
v_gene: TRBV4-1
len: 14
abundance: .
CDR3nt: TGCGCCAGCAGCCAAGTTGGAGACGGCTACGAGCAGTACTTC
CDR3aa: CASSQVGDGYEQYF

j_gene: TRBJ1-2
d_gene: .
v_gene: TRBV30
len: 13
abundance: .
CDR3nt: TGTGCCTGGAGCGCAGGGTTTATAGATGGCTACACCTTC
CDR3aa: CAWSAGFIDGYTF

j_gene: TRBJ2-5
d_gene: TRBD2
v_gene: TRBV28
len: 17
abundance: .
CDR3nt: TGTGCCAGCAGTCCCTCTGGACTAGCAGAATGTGGGGAGACCCAGTACTTC
CDR3aa: CASSPSGLAECGETQYF

j_gene: TRBJ2-7
d_gene: .
v_gene: TRBV15
len: 13
abundance: few
CDR3nt: TGTGCCACCAGCATCTTTCTCCCGGACGAGCAGTACTTC
CDR3aa: CATSIFLPDEQYF

j_gene: TRBJ1-1
d_gene: TRBD1
v_gene: TRBV28
len: 15
abundance: .
CDR3nt: TGTGCCAGCAGTTTGCCAGGGGGCCTGAACACTGAAGCTTTCTTT
CDR3aa: CASSLPGGLNTEAFF

j_gene: TRBJ1-2
d_gene: .
v_gene: TRBV18
len: 13
abundance: .
CDR3nt: TGTGCCAGCTCACCACTCGATGAGTATGGCTACACCTTC
CDR3aa: CASSPLDEYGYTF

j_gene: TRBJ2-7
d_gene: TRBD1
v_gene: TRBV7-7
len: 15
abundance: .
CDR3nt: TGTGCTAGCAGCCCAGGGGGCGCAGGGTCCTACGAGCAGTACTTC
CDR3aa: CASSPGGAGSYEQYF

j_gene: TRBJ2-1
d_gene: .
v_gene: TRBV5-1
len: 14
abundance: .
CDR3nt: TGCGCCAGCAGCTTGGGAGGGAGAGACAATGAGCAGTTCTTC
CDR3aa: CASSLGGRDNEQFF

j_gene: TRBJ2-1
d_gene: TRBD2
v_gene: TRBV6-4
len: 17
abundance: .
CDR3nt: TGTGCCAGCAGTGTAACTAGCGGGAGTGGTTCGTACAATGAGCAGTTCTTC
CDR3aa: CASSVTSGSGSYNEQFF

j_gene: TRBJ2-3
d_gene: .
v_gene: TRBV19
len: 14
abundance: few
CDR3nt: TGTGCCAGTAGTATCGTGGCTAGCACAGATACGCAGTATTTT
CDR3aa: CASSIVASTDTQYF

j_gene: TRBJ2-1
d_gene: TRBD2
v_gene: TRBV2
len: 15
abundance: .
CDR3nt: TGTGCCAGCGCCTTAGCGGGAGCAGTTAGGAATGAGCAGTTCTTC
CDR3aa: CASALAGAVRNEQFF

j_gene: TRBJ1-1
d_gene: TRBD1
v_gene: TRBV25-1
len: 17
abundance: .
CDR3nt: TGTGCCAGCAGTTCGGCATGGCCGGACAGGGCCGGAGGTGAAGCTTTCTTT
CDR3aa: CASSSAWPDRAGGEAFF

j_gene: TRBJ1-2
d_gene: TRBD1
v_gene: TRBV27
len: 14
abundance: .
CDR3nt: TGTGCCAGCAGTAAATACAGGGGTGACTATGGCTACACCTTC
CDR3aa: CASSKYRGDYGYTF

j_gene: TRBJ2-1
d_gene: .
v_gene: TRBV2
len: 13
abundance: .
CDR3nt: TGTGCCAGCAGTGGCCTAGTAGGCAATGAGCAGTTCTTC
CDR3aa: CASSGLVGNEQFF

j_gene: TRBJ2-2
d_gene: TRBD2
v_gene: TRBV7-9
len: 16
abundance: .
CDR3nt: TGTGCCAGCAGCACACCCCTAGCGGGAGGCACCGGGGAGCTGTTTTTT
CDR3aa: CASSTPLAGGTGELFF

j_gene: TRBJ1-3
d_gene: .
v_gene: TRBV11-2
len: 18
abundance: .
CDR3nt: TGTGCCAGCAGCCGACTAGCTAAGGCCTCAGACTCTGGAAACACCATATATTTT
CDR3aa: CASSRLAKASDSGNTIYF

j_gene: TRBJ2-1
d_gene: .
v_gene: TRBV25-1
len: 16
abundance: .
CDR3nt: TGTGCCAGCAGTGAATACTTGGGGAGCTCCTACAATGAGCAGTTCTTC
CDR3aa: CASSEYLGSSYNEQFF

j_gene: TRBJ1-1
d_gene: .
v_gene: TRBV27
len: 15
abundance: .
CDR3nt: TGTGCCAGCAGTTTATCGGTAACAGGGAACACTGAAGCTTTCTTT
CDR3aa: CASSLSVTGNTEAFF

j_gene: TRBJ2-3
d_gene: .
v_gene: TRBV18
len: 13
abundance: once
CDR3nt: TGTGCCAGCTCGCACCAACACAGAGATACGCAGTATTTT
CDR3aa: CASSHQHRDTQYF

j_gene: TRBJ2-7
d_gene: .
v_gene: TRBV6-5
len: 13
abundance: .
CDR3nt: TGTGCCAGCAGTTACACGGACAGCTACGAGCAGTACTTC
CDR3aa: CASSYTDSYEQYF

j_gene: TRBJ2-3
d_gene: .
v_gene: TRBV27
len: 16
abundance: .
CDR3nt: TGTGCCAGCAGTTTATCAGGACATACAGGGCCAGATACGCAGTATTTT
CDR3aa: CASSLSGHTGPDTQYF

j_gene: TRBJ2-7
d_gene: .
v_gene: TRBV29-1
len: 12
abundance: .
CDR3nt: TGCAGCGTTGAAGGCAGGGCCTACGAGCAGTACTTC
CDR3aa: CSVEGRAYEQYF

j_gene: TRBJ2-7
d_gene: .
v_gene: TRBV7-2
len: 16
abundance: .
CDR3nt: TGTGCCAGCAGCTTACGTGTGGCGGCTACAACCTACGAGCAGTACTTC
CDR3aa: CASSLRVAATTYEQYF

j_gene: TRBJ1-2
d_gene: .
v_gene: TRBV19
len: 16
abundance: once
CDR3nt: TGTGCCAGTAGTATAGGTCGGTTGGGGCAGGCCTATGGCTACACCTTC
CDR3aa: CASSIGRLGQAYGYTF

j_gene: TRBJ1-5
d_gene: TRBD1
v_gene: TRBV6-5
len: 14
abundance: .
CDR3nt: TGTGCCAGCAGCTGGACAGGGATAAATCAGCCCCAGCATTTT
CDR3aa: CASSWTGINQPQHF

j_gene: TRBJ2-3
d_gene: TRBD2
v_gene: TRBV2
len: 14
abundance: .
CDR3nt: TGTGCCAGCGCCGAGCGGGAGGGTACAGATACGCAGTATTTT
CDR3aa: CASAEREGTDTQYF

j_gene: TRBJ2-1
d_gene: .
v_gene: TRBV5-1
len: 15
abundance: .
CDR3nt: TGCGCCAGCAGCTTTCGGGGGGCCGAAAGTGATGAGCAGTTCTTC
CDR3aa: CASSFRGAESDEQFF

j_gene: TRBJ1-5
d_gene: .
v_gene: TRBV5-1
len: 14
abundance: .
CDR3nt: TGCGCCAGCAGCCCCGGACAGTTCGGACAGCCCCAGCATTTT
CDR3aa: CASSPGQFGQPQHF

j_gene: TRBJ2-7
d_gene: TRBD1
v_gene: TRBV6-5
len: 15
abundance: .
CDR3nt: TGTGCCAGCAGTTACTCCTGGGACAGGGGATACGAGCAGTACTTC
CDR3aa: CASSYSWDRGYEQYF

j_gene: TRBJ2-3
d_gene: TRBD1
v_gene: TRBV7-9
len: 16
abundance: .
CDR3nt: TGTGCCAGCAGCTTGACCGGGACAGGGGTGAGAGATACGCAGTATTTT
CDR3aa: CASSLTGTGVRDTQYF

j_gene: TRBJ1-2
d_gene: .
v_gene: TRBV28
len: 15
abundance: .
CDR3nt: TGTGCCAGCAGTACCCCTACGGGGGGTGCCTATGGCTACACCTTC
CDR3aa: CASSTPTGGAYGYTF

j_gene: TRBJ2-3
d_gene: TRBD2
v_gene: TRBV7-9
len: 18
abundance: once
CDR3nt: TGTGCCAGCAGCTTATATTCCCTAGCGGGAGCTTTGACAGATACGCAGTATTTT
CDR3aa: CASSLYSLAGALTDTQYF

j_gene: TRBJ1-1
d_gene: .
v_gene: TRBV7-3
len: 16
abundance: .
CDR3nt: TGTGCCAGCAGCTTAGACGGGGGGGCGATGAACACTGAAGCTTTCTTT
CDR3aa: CASSLDGGAMNTEAFF

j_gene: TRBJ1-2
d_gene: TRBD1
v_gene: TRBV28
len: 13
abundance: once
CDR3nt: TGTGCCAGCAGTCGACAGGGGGCCTATGGCTACACCTTC
CDR3aa: CASSRQGAYGYTF

j_gene: TRBJ2-2
d_gene: .
v_gene: TRBV6-1
len: 14
abundance: .
CDR3nt: TGTGCCAGCAGTCTAGAGGGGAACACCGGGGAGCTGTTTTTT
CDR3aa: CASSLEGNTGELFF

j_gene: TRBJ1-1
d_gene: .
v_gene: TRBV18
len: 15
abundance: once
CDR3nt: TGTGCCAGCTCACTCGGGTTGGGGGCTCACACTGAAGCTTTCTTT
CDR3aa: CASSLGLGAHTEAFF

j_gene: TRBJ2-4
d_gene: .
v_gene: TRBV19
len: 16
abundance: .
CDR3nt: TGTGCCAGTAGTATGTTGGACGGGATAGCCAAAAACATTCAGTACTTC
CDR3aa: CASSMLDGIAKNIQYF

j_gene: TRBJ2-2
d_gene: .
v_gene: TRBV7-2
len: 15
abundance: .
CDR3nt: TGTGCCAGCTCGTTGGGGGCCAGGGTCACCGGGGAGCTGTTTTTT
CDR3aa: CASSLGARVTGELFF

j_gene: TRBJ2-3
d_gene: TRBD2
v_gene: TRBV19
len: 16
abundance: .
CDR3nt: TGTGCCAGTAGTTCTAGCCAAGGGTGGCGGGAGGGCCTCCAGTATTTT
CDR3aa: CASSSSQGWREGLQYF

j_gene: TRBJ1-2
d_gene: .
v_gene: TRBV10-1
len: 14
abundance: .
CDR3nt: TGCGCCAGCAGACGGCGGCTTGAGTACTATGGCTACACCTTC
CDR3aa: CASRRRLEYYGYTF

j_gene: TRBJ1-5
d_gene: TRBD1
v_gene: TRBV28
len: 14
abundance: .
CDR3nt: TGTGCCAGCAGTAGGGGACAGATCAATCAGCCCCAGCATTTT
CDR3aa: CASSRGQINQPQHF

j_gene: TRBJ1-5
d_gene: .
v_gene: TRBV28
len: 14
abundance: .
CDR3nt: TGTGCCAGCAGTTTCTCACAGGTAAATCAGCCCCAGCATTTT
CDR3aa: CASSFSQVNQPQHF